This T cell receptor (beta chain) was documented in a study of T cell changes during pregnancy in multiple sclerosis. CDR3 length: 14 residues. Germline CDR1 SGHDT, CDR2 YYEEEE. The V end lost 3 bases, the J end lost 1 base, and 10 bases lay between the germline ends. Measured with immunoSEQ multiplex PCR; TCRdb has only the in-frame clones, and not every one. Of approximately 93,000 clones detected, under 95% appear once; the ten largest clones hold 1.5% to 2%. The input for sequencing was peripheral blood, taken in the first trimester of pregnancy. This TCR derives from a female donor in good health, enrolled as a control in a pregnancy study. This chain links TRBV5-6 with TRBJ2-5; the D gene is possibly TRBD1 (5 bases). The CDR3 here is CASSYYRSQETQYF. The DNA of the CDR3 is TGTGCCAGCAGCTATTACAGGAGCCAAGAGACCCAGTACTTC.